This T cell receptor (beta chain) was sequenced for a study of cytomegalovirus exposure and HLA in healthy donors. The wider study: Early released data had about 85 million unique TCRs, all coming from HLA-typed donors. Out of 398 genotyped donors, roughly 83% belonged to the Caucasian-associated ancestry cluster. Overall study findings and caveats: Across donors, sequencing depth was assumed by presence/absence analyses to be roughly uniform.

The table lists this clone with a few counts. The target antigen is unknown. The ends lost 6 bases at V and 4 bases at J; junction bases unmatched: 5. From germline, CDR1 is MNHNS and CDR2 SASEGT. This CDR3 is built from 14 residues. The PCR was carried out with 60 Vbeta primers and 13 Jbeta primers. TCRdb's copy holds only in-frame clones and misses some; the assay was immunoSEQ multiplex PCR. The sample lists 150,000 to 170,000 clones, more than 75% occurring once. The clonotype comes from a woman between 35 and 50 years old in good health and CMV-seropositive. The chain combines TRBV6-1 with TRBJ2-3, with TRBD1 matching over 9 bases. Sequencing input: PBMCs. The DNA for the CDR3 is TGTGCCAGCAGGGGGACAGGGTGGGCAGATACGCAGTATTTT. Encoded protein: CASRGTGWADTQYF.